A selection of T cell receptor beta chains follows, all from one sample in a study of T cell responses to AZD1222 COVID-19 vaccine. TCRdb's copy holds only in-frame clones and misses some; the assay was immunoSEQ multiplex PCR. The sample records about 150,000 clones, approximately 90% being singletons. The specimen was peripheral blood, collected 28 days after the second AZD1222 dose. These receptors were obtained from an adult who received the AZD1222 COVID-19 vaccine. The CDR3 runs from the conserved cysteine through the conserved F or W. Each record gives: clone size, CDR3 length, D gene, V gene, J gene, CDR3 protein, CDR3 DNA. A D gene is named only where the DNA matches it firmly. Rows may omit the clone size; those that give it use once, few, many or a size class.

clone_size: NA; cdr3_length: 13; d_call: NA; v_call: TRBV5-4; j_call: TRBJ1-4; cdr3_aa: CASSSDQREKLFF; cdr3_nt: TGTGCCAGCAGTTCCGACCAGAGGGAAAAACTGTTTTTT
clone_size: NA; cdr3_length: 14; d_call: NA; v_call: TRBV28; j_call: TRBJ2-7; cdr3_aa: CASSFAPLSNEQYF; cdr3_nt: TGTGCCAGCAGTTTTGCACCCCTTTCTAACGAGCAGTACTTC
clone_size: once; cdr3_length: 22; d_call: NA; v_call: TRBV19; j_call: TRBJ2-3; cdr3_aa: CASSMGRGAFPTPRASTDTQYF; cdr3_nt: TGTGCCAGTAGTATGGGTCGAGGGGCTTTCCCGACCCCACGTGCTAGCACAGATACGCAGTATTTT
clone_size: NA; cdr3_length: 15; d_call: TRBD1; v_call: TRBV7-9; j_call: TRBJ1-2; cdr3_aa: CASSLAGGTAYGYTF; cdr3_nt: TGTGCCAGCAGCTTAGCGGGGGGGACAGCCTATGGCTACACCTTC
clone_size: NA; cdr3_length: 13; d_call: NA; v_call: TRBV9; j_call: TRBJ2-2; cdr3_aa: CASSVGGTGELFF; cdr3_nt: TGTGCCAGCAGCGTCGGGGGCACCGGGGAGCTGTTTTTT
clone_size: NA; cdr3_length: 15; d_call: TRBD1; v_call: TRBV14; j_call: TRBJ1-2; cdr3_aa: CASSWDRQGNYGYTF; cdr3_nt: TGTGCCAGCAGCTGGGACCGACAGGGGAACTATGGCTACACCTTC
clone_size: NA; cdr3_length: 13; d_call: NA; v_call: TRBV27; j_call: TRBJ1-6; cdr3_aa: CASSLLGGSVLHF; cdr3_nt: TGTGCCAGCAGTCTCCTGGGGGGATCTGTCCTCCACTTT
clone_size: NA; cdr3_length: 14; d_call: TRBD1; v_call: TRBV5-1; j_call: TRBJ2-2; cdr3_aa: CASSPGQGTGELFF; cdr3_nt: TGCGCCAGCAGCCCAGGACAGGGCACCGGGGAGCTGTTTTTT
clone_size: NA; cdr3_length: 15; d_call: TRBD1; v_call: TRBV7-2; j_call: TRBJ2-2; cdr3_aa: CASIRGPANTGELFF; cdr3_nt: TGTGCCAGCATCAGGGGGCCAGCGAACACCGGGGAGCTGTTTTTT
clone_size: NA; cdr3_length: 16; d_call: NA; v_call: TRBV9; j_call: TRBJ1-1; cdr3_aa: CASSVVAGGGGTEAFF; cdr3_nt: TGTGCCAGCAGCGTAGTGGCCGGGGGAGGTGGCACTGAAGCTTTCTTT
clone_size: NA; cdr3_length: 14; d_call: NA; v_call: TRBV11-2; j_call: TRBJ2-1; cdr3_aa: CASSLTRAGSEQFF; cdr3_nt: TGTGCCAGCAGCTTAACCCGGGCGGGTTCGGAGCAGTTCTTC
clone_size: NA; cdr3_length: 15; d_call: NA; v_call: TRBV30; j_call: TRBJ1-2; cdr3_aa: CAWRVGRVEITGYTF; cdr3_nt: TGTGCCTGGAGAGTCGGACGAGTAGAAATCACGGGCTACACCTTC
clone_size: NA; cdr3_length: 19; d_call: TRBD2; v_call: TRBV6-2/TRBV6-3; j_call: TRBJ2-3; cdr3_aa: CASSYRLLAGGRSTDTQYF; cdr3_nt: TGTGCCAGCAGTTATAGGTTGCTAGCGGGGGGACGAAGCACAGATACGCAGTATTTT
clone_size: NA; cdr3_length: 15; d_call: TRBD2; v_call: TRBV5-4; j_call: TRBJ2-7; cdr3_aa: CASSASAGASYEQYF; cdr3_nt: TGTGCCAGCAGCGCCTCAGCGGGGGCCTCCTACGAGCAGTACTTC
clone_size: once; cdr3_length: 20; d_call: NA; v_call: TRBV5-3; j_call: TRBJ1-5; cdr3_aa: CARSLGRGNLPLYSNQPQHF; cdr3_nt: TGTGCCAGAAGCTTGGGGAGGGGAAACCTTCCTCTGTATAGCAATCAGCCCCAGCATTTT
clone_size: NA; cdr3_length: 13; d_call: NA; v_call: TRBV5-4; j_call: TRBJ2-3; cdr3_aa: CASSGAGTDTQYF; cdr3_nt: TGTGCCAGCAGCGGGGCGGGCACAGATACGCAGTATTTT
clone_size: NA; cdr3_length: 16; d_call: TRBD1; v_call: TRBV9; j_call: TRBJ1-1; cdr3_aa: CASSVRPGGLNTEAFF; cdr3_nt: TGTGCCAGCAGCGTAAGGCCAGGGGGTTTGAACACTGAAGCTTTCTTT
clone_size: few; cdr3_length: 15; d_call: TRBD2; v_call: TRBV7-2; j_call: TRBJ2-7; cdr3_aa: CASTVEGLAGGEQYF; cdr3_nt: TGTGCCAGCACAGTAGAGGGACTAGCGGGAGGCGAGCAGTACTTC
clone_size: NA; cdr3_length: 13; d_call: NA; v_call: TRBV19; j_call: TRBJ1-1; cdr3_aa: CASRPRGAPEAFF; cdr3_nt: TGTGCCAGTAGACCCCGCGGGGCCCCTGAAGCTTTCTTT
clone_size: many; cdr3_length: 15; d_call: NA; v_call: TRBV3-1/TRBV3-2; j_call: TRBJ2-7; cdr3_aa: CASSQRAGPSYEQYF; cdr3_nt: TGTGCCAGCAGCCAACGGGCGGGACCCTCCTACGAGCAGTACTTC
clone_size: NA; cdr3_length: 14; d_call: TRBD1; v_call: TRBV30; j_call: TRBJ2-2; cdr3_aa: CAWSRDSYSGELFF; cdr3_nt: TGTGCCTGGAGTAGGGACAGTTACTCCGGGGAGCTGTTTTTT
clone_size: NA; cdr3_length: 13; d_call: NA; v_call: TRBV3-1/TRBV3-2; j_call: TRBJ2-3; cdr3_aa: CANSQESGDTQYF; cdr3_nt: TGTGCCAACAGCCAAGAGTCCGGGGATACGCAGTATTTT
clone_size: once; cdr3_length: 17; d_call: TRBD2; v_call: TRBV6-6; j_call: TRBJ2-2; cdr3_aa: CASSPLRTSVRTGELFF; cdr3_nt: TGTGCCAGCAGTCCTCTCCGGACTAGTGTACGCACCGGGGAGCTGTTTTTT
clone_size: once; cdr3_length: 14; d_call: NA; v_call: TRBV10-3; j_call: TRBJ2-5; cdr3_aa: CAISESTIQETQYF; cdr3_nt: TGTGCCATCAGTGAGTCGACCATCCAAGAGACCCAGTACTTC
clone_size: once; cdr3_length: 15; d_call: NA; v_call: TRBV7-2; j_call: TRBJ2-7; cdr3_aa: CASSFSGGAGYEQYF; cdr3_nt: TGTGCCAGCAGTTTCTCCGGGGGAGCGGGCTACGAGCAGTACTTC
clone_size: NA; cdr3_length: 13; d_call: NA; v_call: TRBV7-2; j_call: TRBJ1-4; cdr3_aa: CASRSDLREKLFF; cdr3_nt: TGTGCCAGCAGGTCGGACTTAAGGGAAAAACTGTTTTTT